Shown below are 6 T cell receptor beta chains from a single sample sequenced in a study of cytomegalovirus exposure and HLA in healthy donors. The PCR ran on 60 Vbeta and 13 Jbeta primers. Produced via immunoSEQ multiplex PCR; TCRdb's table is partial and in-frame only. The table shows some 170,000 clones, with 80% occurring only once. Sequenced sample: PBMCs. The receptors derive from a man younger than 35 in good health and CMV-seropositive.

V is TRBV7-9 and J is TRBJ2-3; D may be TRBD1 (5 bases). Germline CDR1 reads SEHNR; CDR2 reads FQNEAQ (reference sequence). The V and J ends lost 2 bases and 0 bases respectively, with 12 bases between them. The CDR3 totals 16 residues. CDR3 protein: CASSLFRAGSTDTQYF. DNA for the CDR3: TGTGCCAGCAGCTTATTCAGGGCAGGGAGCACAGATACGCAGTATTTT.

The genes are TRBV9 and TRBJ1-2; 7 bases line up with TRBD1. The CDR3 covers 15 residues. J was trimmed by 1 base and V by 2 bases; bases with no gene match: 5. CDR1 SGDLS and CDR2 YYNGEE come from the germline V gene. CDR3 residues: CASSVGNRGNYGYTF. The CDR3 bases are TGTGCCAGCAGCGTCGGAAACAGGGGTAACTATGGCTACACCTTC.

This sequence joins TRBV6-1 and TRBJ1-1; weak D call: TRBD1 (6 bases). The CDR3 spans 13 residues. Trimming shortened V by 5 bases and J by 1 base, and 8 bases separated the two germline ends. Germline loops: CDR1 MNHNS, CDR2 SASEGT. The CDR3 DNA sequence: TGTGCCAGCAGTCTACAGGGGAACACTGAAGCTTTCTTT. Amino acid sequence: CASSLQGNTEAFF.

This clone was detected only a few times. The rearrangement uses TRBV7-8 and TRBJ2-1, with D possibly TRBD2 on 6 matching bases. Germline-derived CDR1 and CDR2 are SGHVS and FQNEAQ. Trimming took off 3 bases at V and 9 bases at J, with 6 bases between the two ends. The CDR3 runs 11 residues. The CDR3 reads CASSLGGEQFF. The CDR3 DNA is TGTGCCAGCAGCTTGGGGGGTGAGCAGTTCTTC.

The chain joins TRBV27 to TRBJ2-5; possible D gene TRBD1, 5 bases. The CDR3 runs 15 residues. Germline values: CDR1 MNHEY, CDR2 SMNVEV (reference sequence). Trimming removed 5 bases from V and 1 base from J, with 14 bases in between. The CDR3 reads CASSASTVFQETQYF. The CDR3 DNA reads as TGTGCCAGCAGTGCCTCGACAGTATTCCAAGAGACCCAGTACTTC.

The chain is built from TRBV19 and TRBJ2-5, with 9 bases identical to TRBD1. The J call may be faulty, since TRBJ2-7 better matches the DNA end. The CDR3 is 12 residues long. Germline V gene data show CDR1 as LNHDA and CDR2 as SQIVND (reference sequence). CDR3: CATGQGVNEQYF. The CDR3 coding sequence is TGTGCCACGGGACAGGGTGTGAACGAGCAGTACTTC.